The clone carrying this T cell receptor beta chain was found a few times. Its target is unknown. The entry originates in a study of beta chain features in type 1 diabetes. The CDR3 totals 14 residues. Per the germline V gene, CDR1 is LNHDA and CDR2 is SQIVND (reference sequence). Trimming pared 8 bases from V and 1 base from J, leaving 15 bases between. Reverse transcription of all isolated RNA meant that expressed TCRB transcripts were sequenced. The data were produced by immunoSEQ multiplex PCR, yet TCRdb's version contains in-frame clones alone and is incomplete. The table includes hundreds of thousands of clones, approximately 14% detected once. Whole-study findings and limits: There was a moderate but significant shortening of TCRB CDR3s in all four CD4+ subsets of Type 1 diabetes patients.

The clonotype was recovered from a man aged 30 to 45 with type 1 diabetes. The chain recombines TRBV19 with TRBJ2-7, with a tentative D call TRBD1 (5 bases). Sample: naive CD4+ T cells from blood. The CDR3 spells CASSPSDSSYEQYF. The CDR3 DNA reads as TGTGCCAGTTCTCCCTCTGACAGTTCCTACGAGCAGTACTTC. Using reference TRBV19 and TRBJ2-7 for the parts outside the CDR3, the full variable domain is DGGITQSPKYLFRKEGQNVTLSCEQNLNHDAMYWYRQDPGQGLRLIYYSQIVNDFQKGDIAEGYSVSREKKESFPLTVTSAQKNPTAFYLCASSPSDSSYEQYFGPGTRLTVT.